This TCR beta chain came from a study of regulatory T cells in long-lasting Graves disease. Construction of TCR beta libraries relied on iRepertoire HTBI primers and on Arm-PCR targeting CDR3 regions. TCRdb analysed the multiplex PCR reads with MiXCR anew, one entry per CDR3 protein. The data show about 440,000 distinct CDR3 sequences, roughly 17% seen once. Sample time point: newly diagnosed GD, antithyroid drugs for less than 3 months. The authors made the TCR library using RNA they extracted from PBMCs. Germline lookup yields CDR1 SGHNT and CDR2 YENEEA. This CDR3 has 18 residues. V was pared by 5 bases and J by 5 bases, with 20 bases of the junction left unmatched. The data also belong to a second study, concerning T cells in Graves' hyperthyroidism and ophthalmopathy.

This TCR came from a woman between 18 and 29 years old with Graves disease. The sample was peripheral blood mononuclear cells (PBMCs), taken at new diagnosis, from a patient treated with antithyroid drugs. This chain uses TRBV11-3 with TRBJ2-5; 7 bases fit TRBD2. CDR3 in amino acids: CASSPGRAAGAVRETQYF. The CDR3 nucleotides read TGTGCCAGCAGCCCGGGACGGGCGGCGGGAGCGGTGCGGGAGACCCAGTACTTC.